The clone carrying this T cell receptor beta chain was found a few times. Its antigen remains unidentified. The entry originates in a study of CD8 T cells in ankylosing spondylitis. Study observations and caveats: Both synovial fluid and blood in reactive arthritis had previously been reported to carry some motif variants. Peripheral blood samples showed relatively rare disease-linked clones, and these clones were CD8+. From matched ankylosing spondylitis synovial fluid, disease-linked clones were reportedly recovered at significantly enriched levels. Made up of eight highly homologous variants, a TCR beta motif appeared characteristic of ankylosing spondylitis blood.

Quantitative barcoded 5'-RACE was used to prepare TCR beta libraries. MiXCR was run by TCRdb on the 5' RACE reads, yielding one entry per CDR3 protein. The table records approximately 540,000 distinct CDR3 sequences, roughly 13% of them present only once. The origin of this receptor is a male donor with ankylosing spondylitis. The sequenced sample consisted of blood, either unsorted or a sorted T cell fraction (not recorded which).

The CDR3 protein is CSVEVASGRGETQYF. Here the CDR3 DNA reads TGCAGCGTTGAAGTGGCTAGCGGGAGAGGGGAGACCCAGTACTTC. The rearrangement joins TRBV29-1 to TRBJ2-5; 10 nucleotides match TRBD2. Germline trimming cut 1 base from V and 5 bases from J; bases unmatched to any gene: 7. The CDR3 is 15 amino acids. CDR1 is SQVTM and CDR2 is ANQGSEA in the germline V gene.